The sequence of this T cell receptor (beta chain) was determined in a study of T cells in Graves' hyperthyroidism and ophthalmopathy. Study-level points and caveats: Most clonotypes that expanded in the thyroid above 0.001 also showed up in blood.

Researchers took RNA transcripts and amplified the TCR beta CDR3 regions from them. First-round RT-PCR of the TCR CDR3 relied on the HTBI primer set. From the multiplex PCR reads, TCRdb called clonotypes with MiXCR, one entry per CDR3 protein. The sample records fewer than 750,000 distinct CDR3 sequences, more than 45% being singletons. This clonotype came up a few times. Antigen: not known. The CDR3 length is 16 residues. The germline CDR1 and CDR2 sequences are LGHNT and FRNRAP. The V end was cut by 0 bases, the J end by 0 bases, with 12 bases between. Graves' hyperthyroidism is called stable when ophthalmopathy does not progress within 18 months. Subjects aged 18 to 65 presented with newly diagnosed hyperthyroidism of less than 2 months' duration.

The TCR was taken from a woman aged 18-29 years with Graves' hyperthyroidism. Sequencing used peripheral blood or thyroid tissue (not recorded which). The chain has TRBV12-5 and TRBJ2-7, with D unresolved. This chain's CDR3 is CASGLVLARSSYEQYF. The CDR3 nucleotides read TGTGCTAGTGGTTTGGTACTGGCCAGGAGCTCCTACGAGCAGTACTTC.